This T cell receptor (beta chain) was recovered during a study of blood T cell repertoires in COVID-19. Study background: Samples representing acute and convalescent COVID-19 were sourced from the United States, Italy and Spain.

V lost 0 bases to trimming and J lost 6 bases, with 14 bases between them. This CDR3 is 15 amino acids long. Germline loops: CDR1 GTSNPN, CDR2 SVGIG (reference sequence). In the authors' workflow: Nucleated cell number was recorded as an estimate derived from reference gene primer amplification. Only in-frame clones appear in the TCRdb table, and some are missing; sequencing was by immunoSEQ multiplex PCR. That table gives V, J and clone size, and the DNA gave D and trimming. In the table there are some 110,000 clones, 85% of which are singletons. Material for sequencing was peripheral blood. The sequence was collected from a man aged 45-65 years with acute or convalescent COVID-19. This sequence joins TRBV30 and TRBJ2-2; D gene uncertain. The CDR3 DNA reads as TGTGCCTGGAGTGTAAGTTGGCAGTTTTCCGGGGAGCTGTTTTTT. Translated: CAWSVSWQFSGELFF.